These 11 T cell receptor beta chains share one sample of origin, sequenced in a study of shared clonotypes between healthy human individuals. Only in-frame clones appear in the TCRdb table, and some are missing; sequencing was by immunoSEQ multiplex PCR. The table records millions of clones, over 85% of them present only once. Naive-designated CD8 cells lacked CD45RO, were positively enriched for CCR7, and omitted terminally differentiated effector memory CD45RA+ cells. Sequencing used naive CD8+ T cells sorted from blood. Source of these receptors: a man between 18 and 35 years old in good health.

About this clone: Other DNA sequences in the sample encode the same CDR3. V gene TRBV5-1 combines with J gene TRBJ2-7; tentatively, D is TRBD2 (5 bases). CDR1 and CDR2 (germline): SGHRS, YFSETQ. Trimming took off 4 bases at V and 4 bases at J, with 9 bases between the two ends. This CDR3 region has 12 residues. CDR3 DNA: TGCGCCAGCAGCCCAGAGGGTTACGAGCAGTACTTC. It codes for CASSPEGYEQYF. The complete variable domain, with remaining parts taken from reference TRBV5-1 and TRBJ2-7, reads KAGVTQTPRYLIKTRGQQVTLSCSPISGHRSVSWYQQTPGQGLQFLFEYFSETQRNKGNFPGRFSGRQFSNSRSEMNVSTLELGDSALYLCASSPEGYEQYFGPGTRLTVT.

The chain is built from TRBV5-4 and TRBJ2-5, with 10 bases aligning to TRBD2. The CDR3 is 16 residues long. With V trimmed by 4 bases and J by 0 bases, 6 bases remained unmatched. CDR1 is SGHNT and CDR2 is YYREEE in the germline V gene (reference sequence). The CDR3 DNA sequence: TGTGCCAGCAGCCCCGAGCTAGCGGGGGACCAAGAGACCCAGTACTTC. Protein: CASSPELAGDQETQYF. The variable domain in full, completed from reference TRBV5-4 and TRBJ2-5, reads ETGVTQSPTHLIKTRGQQVTLRCSSQSGHNTVSWYQQALGQGPQFIFQYYREEENGRGNFPPRFSGLQFPNYSSELNVNALELDDSALYLCASSPELAGDQETQYFGPGTRLLVL.

The chain carries TRBV7-8 and TRBJ1-1; D remains unclear. The V end lost 1 base, the J end lost 3 bases, and 12 bases lay between the germline ends. From germline, CDR1 is SGHVS and CDR2 FQNEAQ. The CDR3 is 15 residues long. CDR3 residues: CASSLEKSPHTEAFF. Here the CDR3 DNA reads TGTGCCAGCAGCTTAGAGAAGTCTCCCCACACTGAAGCTTTCTTT.

The rearrangement links TRBV27 to TRBJ2-7; the D gene is possibly TRBD2 (5 bases). Trimming removed 0 bases at V and 0 bases at J, with 12 bases between. CDR1 is MNHEY and CDR2 is SMNVEV in the germline V gene (reference sequence). The CDR3 has 16 amino acids. CDR3 region: CASSLSWLAYSYEQYF. The CDR3 region has the DNA TGTGCCAGCAGTTTATCCTGGCTAGCCTACTCCTACGAGCAGTACTTC.

V is TRBV30 and J is TRBJ1-1; maybe TRBD1 (5 bases). The CDR3 covers 14 residues. CDR1 is GTSNPN, CDR2 SVGIG, per germline (reference sequence). The ends were cut back, 8 bases at V and 6 bases at J, with 22 bases in the middle. The CDR3 DNA reads as TGTGCCGGGAATGTTGGGGGGGGAGGCGCTGAAGCTTTCTTT. Its protein product is CAGNVGGGGAEAFF.

This chain uses TRBV27 with TRBJ1-4, with D perhaps matching TRBD1 (5 bases). The CDR3 is 15 residues long. The ends were cut back, 4 bases at V and 0 bases at J, with 9 bases in the middle. Looked up from germline, CDR1 is MNHEY and CDR2 is SMNVEV (reference sequence). The CDR3 region is CASSSTAATNEKLFF. CDR3 sequence (DNA): TGTGCCAGCAGTTCGACAGCGGCAACTAATGAAAAACTGTTTTTT.

This rearrangement joins TRBV28 to TRBJ1-5, with D unclear. The germline V and J ends were trimmed by 1 base and 4 bases, with 14 bases remaining between them. Germline V CDR1 and CDR2: MDHEN, SYDVKM. The CDR3 spans 16 residues. The CDR3 DNA reads TGTGCCAGCAGTTTATCTTCACCTGCCATGAATCAGCCCCAGCATTTT. It translates to CASSLSSPAMNQPQHF.

This clone has only one observation. This rearrangement joins TRBV11-2 to TRBJ1-4; the match to TRBD1 covers 7 bases. Germline loops: CDR1 SGHAT, CDR2 FQNNGV. V was clipped by 6 bases and J by 5 bases; unmatched bases: 9. This CDR3 is 15 amino acids long. CDR3 DNA sequence: TGTGCCAGCAGTCGTATGGACAGGATAAATGAAAAACTGTTTTTT. It encodes CASSRMDRINEKLFF.

The table lists this clone with a count of one. The rearrangement joins TRBV27 to TRBJ2-1; D may be TRBD2 (7 bases). Germline V gene data show CDR1 as MNHEY and CDR2 as SMNVEV (reference sequence). CDR3 size: 14 residues. V lost 6 bases to trimming and J lost 9 bases, with 18 bases between them. CDR3 nucleotides: TGTGCCAGCAGGGTGGGGGGGGCCGGAAGTGAGCAGTTCTTC. It is translated as CASRVGGAGSEQFF.

The V call is TRBV27, the J call TRBJ2-7; 7 positions agree with TRBD2. The CDR3 has 15 amino acids. CDR1 MNHEY and CDR2 SMNVEV come from the germline V gene (reference sequence). The V segment lost 6 bases and the J segment 3 bases; nucleotides outside the gene matches: 11. This chain's CDR3 is CASSSTLGLLYEQYF. The CDR3 nucleotides read TGTGCCAGCAGCTCTACGTTGGGACTACTCTACGAGCAGTACTTC.

The genes are TRBV4-3 and TRBJ2-7; D remains ambiguous. The CDR3 loop spans 14 amino acids. Germline assignment: CDR1 LGHNA and CDR2 YSLEER. V was shortened by 0 bases and J by 4 bases, with 10 bases between the two germline ends. Here the CDR3 DNA reads TGCGCCAGCAGCCAAGATCTCGTAGGTTACGAGCAGTACTTC. Its translation is CASSQDLVGYEQYF.